The text below deals with one TCR beta chain. Its target is not known. Germline V gives CDR1 SQVTM, CDR2 ANQGSEA. Deletions cut 3 bases from V and 7 bases from J, with 10 bases between. The CDR3 extends over 11 amino acids. The data belong to a study of T cells in Graves' hyperthyroidism and ophthalmopathy. Study-wide findings and caveats: Researchers found most expanded thyroid clonotypes above 0.001 in blood as well.

From RNA transcripts, TCR beta CDR3 regions were amplified. The TCR CDR3 was amplified in a first-round RT-PCR using the HTBI primer set. Using its own MiXCR run on the multiplex PCR reads, TCRdb lists one record per CDR3 protein. Of just under 750,000 distinct CDR3 sequences in the sample, about 35% were seen once. This TCR derives from a woman in her 40s with Graves' hyperthyroidism. Sequencing input: blood. The chain recombines TRBV29-1 with TRBJ2-7; D unresolved. The CDR3 DNA sequence: TGCAGCGTTGAGACCTACAATGAGCAGTACTTC. This translates into CSVETYNEQYF.